Listed here are 18 T cell receptor beta chains from one sample, sequenced in a study of blood T cell repertoires in COVID-19. Method: immunoSEQ multiplex PCR; TCRdb's copy keeps in-frame clones and lacks some. The sample shows 180,000 or so clones, approximately 86% of them seen only once. The sequencing input was peripheral blood. These receptors were collected from a man aged 55 to 70 who had recovered from COVID-19.

The chain has TRBV12-5 and TRBJ2-1, with D tentatively TRBD2 (7 bases). The CDR3 runs to 14 residues. Trimming removed 2 bases from V and 9 bases from J, with 14 bases in between. The germline V gene has CDR1 LGHNT and CDR2 FRNRAP. The CDR3 nucleotides read TGTGCTAGTGGTTTGACCCGGGGGGCCGGTGAGCAGTTCTTC. This sequence encodes CASGLTRGAGEQFF.

The rearrangement uses TRBV11-2 and TRBJ2-1, with TRBD2 identical over 7 bases. The germline gives CDR1 SGHAT, CDR2 FQNNGV. The CDR3 totals 14 residues. The trim removed 0 bases at V and 9 bases at J, leaving 5 bases unmatched. Written as DNA, the CDR3 is TGTGCCAGCAGCTTAGAGGCGGGGGAATCTGAGCAGTTCTTC. Its translation is CASSLEAGESEQFF.

The chain carries TRBV27 and TRBJ2-7; D not resolved. The CDR3 extends over 14 amino acids. The V and J ends lost 6 bases and 2 bases respectively, with 14 bases between them. CDR1 and CDR2 from the germline V gene are MNHEY and SMNVEV (reference sequence). The CDR3 spells CASSPRWATYEQYF. In DNA form, the CDR3 reads TGTGCCAGCAGCCCCCGGTGGGCCACCTACGAGCAGTACTTC.

This sequence joins TRBV12-5 and TRBJ1-2; unclear D gene. The germline V and J ends were trimmed by 6 bases and 6 bases, with 14 bases remaining between them. There are 13 residues in the CDR3. Looked up from germline, CDR1 is LGHNT and CDR2 is FRNRAP. The CDR3 DNA is TGTGCTAGTGGGACTCCCGCGGGCCATGGCTACACCTTC. The encoded protein is CASGTPAGHGYTF.

This chain connects TRBV7-9 to TRBJ2-1, with TRBD2 matching over 13 bases. V was clipped by 4 bases and J by 0 bases; unmatched bases: 9. The V gene's germline CDR1 is SEHNR and CDR2 FQNEAQ (reference sequence). The CDR3 is 19 amino acids. The CDR3 sequence is CASSSGTSGEPRSYNEQFF. The DNA for the CDR3 is TGTGCCAGCAGCTCAGGGACTAGCGGGGAGCCCCGCTCCTACAATGAGCAGTTCTTC.

The sample holds a few counts of this clone. This chain joins TRBV29-1 and TRBJ2-7, with 7 positions matching TRBD2. V shed 0 bases, J shed 4 bases, and the junction held 6 bases outside the gene matches. The germline V gene has CDR1 SQVTM and CDR2 ANQGSEA. The CDR3 contains 14 residues. CDR3 protein: CSVEDRGEDYEQYF. The CDR3 region has the DNA TGCAGCGTTGAAGATCGGGGGGAAGATTACGAGCAGTACTTC.

For the CDR3, the DNA is TGTGCCAGCAGAAGGGGAACGGTTTACGAGCAGTACTTC. Translated: CASRRGTVYEQYF. V gene TRBV6-5 combines with J gene TRBJ2-7; TRBD1 is a possible D gene (5 bases). Between the trimmed V and J ends, which lost 6 bases and 4 bases, there was a span of 13 bases. The CDR3 length is 13 residues. In germline, CDR1 is MNHEY, CDR2 SVGAGI.

The chain carries TRBV7-9 and TRBJ2-7; possibly TRBD1 for D (5 bases). The CDR3 consists of 16 residues. Trimming stripped 3 bases from V and 5 bases from J, with 20 bases between. In germline, CDR1 is SEHNR, CDR2 FQNEAQ (reference sequence). The CDR3 DNA reads as TGTGCCAGCAGCTTCCCACCCCAGGGAATGGTGGACGAGCAGTACTTC. As protein: CASSFPPQGMVDEQYF.

The chain has TRBV2 and TRBJ2-5; 10 nucleotides agree with TRBD1. Germline loops: CDR1 SNHLY, CDR2 FYNNEI. J was trimmed by 4 bases and V by 6 bases; bases with no gene match: 5. This CDR3 contains 14 residues. The CDR3: CASRGGQGLETQYF. In nucleotides, the CDR3 is TGTGCCAGCAGAGGGGGACAGGGGCTAGAGACCCAGTACTTC.

The rearrangement links TRBV6-1 to TRBJ2-5, with 13 nucleotides matching TRBD2. Germline V gene sequence: CDR1 MNHNS, CDR2 SASEGT. The V and J ends lost 4 bases and 1 base, in that order; junction bases with no gene match: 3. The CDR3 totals 16 residues. CDR3 nucleotide sequence: TGTGCCAGCAGTGTACTAGCGGGGGGGCCCCAAGAGACCCAGTACTTC. This encodes CASSVLAGGPQETQYF.

The chain uses TRBV18 and TRBJ2-5, with D possibly TRBD1 on 6 matching bases. This CDR3 contains 14 residues. Germline lookup yields CDR1 KGHSH and CDR2 LQKENI. Trimming cost V 0 bases and J 5 bases, with 10 bases left between them. CDR3 region: CASSPPTDRETQYF. CDR3 sequence (DNA): TGTGCCAGCTCACCACCGACCGACAGGGAGACCCAGTACTTC. The full variable domain, with the rest looked up from reference TRBV18 and TRBJ2-5, is NAGVMQNPRHLVRRRGQEARLRCSPMKGHSHVYWYRQLPEEGLKFMVYLQKENIIDESGMPKERFSAEFPKEGPSILRIQQVVRGDSAAYFCASSPPTDRETQYFGPGTRLLVL.

The chain carries TRBV24-1 and TRBJ2-2, with 8 bases aligning to TRBD1. The CDR3 is 16 amino acids. V was clipped by 3 bases and J by 2 bases; unmatched bases: 4. Germline V lookup: CDR1 KGHDR, CDR2 SFDVKD. The CDR3 protein is CATSDQGTGNTGELFF. In nucleotides, the CDR3 is TGTGCCACCAGTGATCAAGGGACAGGTAACACCGGGGAGCTGTTTTTT.

The rearrangement uses TRBV7-2 and TRBJ2-5; 9 bases are a match to TRBD1. V shed 6 bases and J 2 bases; nucleotides not matched to a gene: 7. The CDR3 runs 15 residues. Germline V CDR1 and CDR2: SGHTA, FQGNSA. The CDR3 sequence: CASRGSGQGQETQYF. CDR3 DNA sequence: TGTGCCAGCAGGGGGTCGGGACAGGGTCAAGAGACCCAGTACTTC.

The gene calls are TRBV9 and TRBJ2-1, with 13 bases fitting TRBD2. This CDR3 spans 17 amino acids. The germline gives CDR1 SGDLS, CDR2 YYNGEE. The trim removed 0 bases at V and 9 bases at J, leaving 9 bases unmatched. CDR3 loop: CASSVDPTSGGVGEQFF. The CDR3 nucleotides read TGTGCCAGCAGCGTAGACCCCACTAGCGGGGGGGTGGGTGAGCAGTTCTTC.

The rearrangement uses TRBV9 and TRBJ2-7; the match to TRBD1 covers 7 bases. The CDR3 spans 15 residues. With V trimmed by 4 bases and J by 2 bases, 9 bases remained unmatched. Germline assignment: CDR1 SGDLS and CDR2 YYNGEE. The CDR3 DNA reads as TGTGCCAGCAGCTCGTCCGGGACAGAGACCTACGAGCAGTACTTC. Translation: CASSSSGTETYEQYF.

The chain joins TRBV11-2 to TRBJ2-7, with 9 bases matching TRBD1. Germline CDR1 SGHAT, CDR2 FQNNGV. With 0 bases clipped from V and 1 base from J, the junction kept 4 bases outside the gene matches. The length of the CDR3 is 16 residues. The CDR3 nucleotides are TGTGCCAGCAGCTTAGATGGGGACAGGGAGTCCTACGAGCAGTACTTC. This gives the protein CASSLDGDRESYEQYF.

CDR3 sequence: CASRGDTSSYNSPLHF. The CDR3 bases are TGTGCCAGCCGGGGGGATACGAGCTCCTATAATTCACCCCTCCACTTT. The chain carries TRBV5-5 and TRBJ1-6, with D perhaps matching TRBD1 (5 bases). The V end lost 7 bases, the J end lost 0 bases, and 14 bases lay between the germline ends. Germline V gene sequence: CDR1 SGHKS, CDR2 YYEKEE (reference sequence). This CDR3 has 16 residues.

This clone was detected once. V is TRBV11-2 and J is TRBJ1-1; D not certain. From germline, CDR1 is SGHAT and CDR2 FQNNGV. V lost 5 bases and J lost 5, with 15 bases in between. CDR3 length: 14 residues. Here the CDR3 DNA reads TGTGCCAGCAGCCTTAGTCAGGTGGTAACTGAAGCTTTCTTT. This codes for CASSLSQVVTEAFF.